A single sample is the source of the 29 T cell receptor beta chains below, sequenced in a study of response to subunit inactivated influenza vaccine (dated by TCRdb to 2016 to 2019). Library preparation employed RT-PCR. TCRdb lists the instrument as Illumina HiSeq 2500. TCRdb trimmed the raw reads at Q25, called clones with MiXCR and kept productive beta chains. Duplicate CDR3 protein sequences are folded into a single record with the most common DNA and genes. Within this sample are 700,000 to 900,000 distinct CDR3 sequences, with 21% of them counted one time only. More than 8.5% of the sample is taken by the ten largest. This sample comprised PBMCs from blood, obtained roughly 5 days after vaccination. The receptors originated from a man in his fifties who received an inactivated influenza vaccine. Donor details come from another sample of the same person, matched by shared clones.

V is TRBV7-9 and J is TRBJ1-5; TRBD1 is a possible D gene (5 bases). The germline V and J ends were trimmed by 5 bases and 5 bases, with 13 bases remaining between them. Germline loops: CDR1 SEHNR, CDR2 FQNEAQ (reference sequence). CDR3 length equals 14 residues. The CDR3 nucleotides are TGTGCCAGCAGCCCCTCCGGGGCCTATCAGCCCCAGCATTTT. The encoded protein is CASSPSGAYQPQHF.

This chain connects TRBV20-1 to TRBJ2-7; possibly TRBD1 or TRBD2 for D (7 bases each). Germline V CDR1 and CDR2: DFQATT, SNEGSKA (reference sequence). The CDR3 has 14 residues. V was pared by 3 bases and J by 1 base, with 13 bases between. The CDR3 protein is CSASRQGGSYEQYF. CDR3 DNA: TGCAGTGCTAGCAGACAGGGAGGGTCCTACGAGCAGTACTTC.

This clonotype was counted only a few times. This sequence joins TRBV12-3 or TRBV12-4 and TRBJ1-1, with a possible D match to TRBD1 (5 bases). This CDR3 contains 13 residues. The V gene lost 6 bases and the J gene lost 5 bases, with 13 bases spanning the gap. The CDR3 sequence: CASRGLRTTEAFF. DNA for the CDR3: TGTGCCAGCAGGGGACTCAGAACAACTGAAGCTTTCTTT.

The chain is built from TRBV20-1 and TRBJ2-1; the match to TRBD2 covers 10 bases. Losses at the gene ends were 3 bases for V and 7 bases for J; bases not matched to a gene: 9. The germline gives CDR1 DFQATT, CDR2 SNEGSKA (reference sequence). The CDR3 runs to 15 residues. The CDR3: CSARISGRAVNEQFF. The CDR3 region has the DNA TGCAGTGCTAGGATAAGCGGGAGGGCCGTTAATGAGCAGTTCTTC.

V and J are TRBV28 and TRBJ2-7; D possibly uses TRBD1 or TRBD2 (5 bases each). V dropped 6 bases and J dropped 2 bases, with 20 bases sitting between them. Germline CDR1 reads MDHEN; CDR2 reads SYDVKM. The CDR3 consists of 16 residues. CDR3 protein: CASRSGWRQGAYEQYF. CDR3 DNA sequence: TGTGCCAGCAGGTCTGGGTGGAGGCAGGGAGCCTACGAGCAGTACTTC.

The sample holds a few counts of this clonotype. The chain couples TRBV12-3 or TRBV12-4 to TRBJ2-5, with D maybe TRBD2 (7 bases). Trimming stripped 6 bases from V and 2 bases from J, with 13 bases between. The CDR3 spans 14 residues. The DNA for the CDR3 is TGTGCCAGCAGGGGGGGAGGGGGGCAAGAGACCCAGTACTTC. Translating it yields CASRGGGGQETQYF.

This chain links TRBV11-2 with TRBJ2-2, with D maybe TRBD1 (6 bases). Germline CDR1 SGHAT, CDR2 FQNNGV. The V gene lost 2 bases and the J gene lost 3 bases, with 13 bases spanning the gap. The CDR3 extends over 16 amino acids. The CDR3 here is CASSLIRGWDTGELFF. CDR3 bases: TGTGCCAGCAGCTTAATCAGGGGCTGGGACACCGGGGAGCTGTTTTTT.

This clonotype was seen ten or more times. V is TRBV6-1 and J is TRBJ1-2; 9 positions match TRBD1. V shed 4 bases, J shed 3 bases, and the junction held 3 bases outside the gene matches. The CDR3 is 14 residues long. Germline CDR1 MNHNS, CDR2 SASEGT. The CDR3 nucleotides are TGTGCCAGCAGTGTCCGGGACAGGGACTATGGCTACACCTTC. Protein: CASSVRDRDYGYTF.

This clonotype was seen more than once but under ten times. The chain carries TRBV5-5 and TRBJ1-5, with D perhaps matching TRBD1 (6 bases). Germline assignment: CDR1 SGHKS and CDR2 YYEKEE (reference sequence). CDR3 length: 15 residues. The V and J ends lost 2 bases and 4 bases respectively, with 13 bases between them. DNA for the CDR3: TGTGCCAGCAGCTTAACCCTACAGGGTAATCAGCCCCAGCATTTT. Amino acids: CASSLTLQGNQPQHF. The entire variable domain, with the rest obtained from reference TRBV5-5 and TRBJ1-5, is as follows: DAGVTQSPTHLIKTRGQQVTLRCSPISGHKSVSWYQQVLGQGPQFIFQYYEKEERGRGNFPDRFSARQFPNYSSELNVNALLLGDSALYLCASSLTLQGNQPQHFGDGTRLSIL.

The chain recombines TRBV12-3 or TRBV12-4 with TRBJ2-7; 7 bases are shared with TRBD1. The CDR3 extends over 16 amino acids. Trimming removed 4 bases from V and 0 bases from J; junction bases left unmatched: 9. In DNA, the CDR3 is TGTGCCAGCAGTTCTCGGGTGGGGACAGTCTCCTACGAGCAGTACTTC. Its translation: CASSSRVGTVSYEQYF.

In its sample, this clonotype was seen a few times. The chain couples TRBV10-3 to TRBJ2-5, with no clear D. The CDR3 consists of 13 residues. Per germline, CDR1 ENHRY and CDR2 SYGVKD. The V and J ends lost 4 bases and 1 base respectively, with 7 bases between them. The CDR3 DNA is TGTGCCATCAGTGTAGGGCCCCAAGAGACCCAGTACTTC. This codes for CAISVGPQETQYF.

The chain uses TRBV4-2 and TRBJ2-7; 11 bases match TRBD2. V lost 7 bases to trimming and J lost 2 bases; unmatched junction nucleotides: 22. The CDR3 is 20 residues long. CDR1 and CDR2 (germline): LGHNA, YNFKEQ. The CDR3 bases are TGTGCCAGCAACCTCATGGGGGCCTACTATACTAGCGGGAGTCCCTACGAGCAGTACTTC. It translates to CASNLMGAYYTSGSPYEQYF.

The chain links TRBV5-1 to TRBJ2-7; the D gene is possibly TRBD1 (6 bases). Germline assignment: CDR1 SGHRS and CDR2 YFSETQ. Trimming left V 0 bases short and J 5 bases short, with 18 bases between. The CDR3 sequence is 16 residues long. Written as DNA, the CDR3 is TGCGCCAGCAGCTTGGCCTTCGGGCAGGGGATAAACGAGCAGTACTTC. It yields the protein CASSLAFGQGINEQYF.

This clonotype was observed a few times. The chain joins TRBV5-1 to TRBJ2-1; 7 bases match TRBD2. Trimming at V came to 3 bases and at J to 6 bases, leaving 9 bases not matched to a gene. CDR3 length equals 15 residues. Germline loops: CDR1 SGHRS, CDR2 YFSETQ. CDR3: CASSYIGLEPNEQFF. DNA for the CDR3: TGCGCCAGCAGCTATATCGGACTAGAACCCAATGAGCAGTTCTTC.

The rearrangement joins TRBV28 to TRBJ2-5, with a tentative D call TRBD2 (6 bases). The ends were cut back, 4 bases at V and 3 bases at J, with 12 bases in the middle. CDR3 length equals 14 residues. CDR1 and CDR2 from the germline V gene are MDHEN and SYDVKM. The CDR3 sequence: CASSSSRREETQYF. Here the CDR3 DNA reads TGTGCCAGCAGTTCCAGTAGGAGGGAAGAGACCCAGTACTTC.

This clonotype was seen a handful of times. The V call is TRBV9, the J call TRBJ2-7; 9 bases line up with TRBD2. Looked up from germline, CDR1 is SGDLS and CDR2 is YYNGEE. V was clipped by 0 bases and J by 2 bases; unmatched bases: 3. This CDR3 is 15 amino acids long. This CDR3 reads CASSVGGGRAYEQYF. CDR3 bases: TGTGCCAGCAGCGTAGGAGGCGGGAGGGCCTACGAGCAGTACTTC. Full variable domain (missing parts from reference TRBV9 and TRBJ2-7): DSGVTQTPKHLITATGQRVTLRCSPRSGDLSVYWYQQSLDQGLQFLIQYYNGEERAKGNILERFSAQQFPDLHSELNLSSLELGDSALYFCASSVGGGRAYEQYFGPGTRLTVT.

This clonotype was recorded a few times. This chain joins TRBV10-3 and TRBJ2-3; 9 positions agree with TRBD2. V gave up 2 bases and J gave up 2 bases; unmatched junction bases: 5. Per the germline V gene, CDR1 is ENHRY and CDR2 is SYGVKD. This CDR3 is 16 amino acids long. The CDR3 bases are TGTGCCATCAGTGAGATTCTAGCGGGATCCACAGATACGCAGTATTTT. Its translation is CAISEILAGSTDTQYF.

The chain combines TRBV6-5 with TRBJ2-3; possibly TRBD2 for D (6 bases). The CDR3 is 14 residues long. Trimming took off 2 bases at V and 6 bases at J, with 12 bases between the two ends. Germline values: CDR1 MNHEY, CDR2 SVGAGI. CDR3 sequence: CASSYPGRGDTQYF. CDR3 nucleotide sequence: TGTGCCAGCAGTTACCCGGGACGGGGGGATACGCAGTATTTT.

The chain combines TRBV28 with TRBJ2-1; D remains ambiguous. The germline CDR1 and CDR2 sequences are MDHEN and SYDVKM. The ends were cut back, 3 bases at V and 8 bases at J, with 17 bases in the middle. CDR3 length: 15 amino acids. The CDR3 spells CASSLAAAGSDEQFF. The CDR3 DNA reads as TGTGCCAGCAGTTTGGCGGCGGCCGGTTCCGATGAGCAGTTCTTC.

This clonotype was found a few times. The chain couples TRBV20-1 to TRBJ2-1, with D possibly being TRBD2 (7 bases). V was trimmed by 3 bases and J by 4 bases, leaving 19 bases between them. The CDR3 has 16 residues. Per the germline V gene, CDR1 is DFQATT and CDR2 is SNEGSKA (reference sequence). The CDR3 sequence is CSASSQGGLTYNEQFF. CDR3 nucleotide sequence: TGCAGTGCTAGTTCCCAAGGGGGACTAACGTACAATGAGCAGTTCTTC.

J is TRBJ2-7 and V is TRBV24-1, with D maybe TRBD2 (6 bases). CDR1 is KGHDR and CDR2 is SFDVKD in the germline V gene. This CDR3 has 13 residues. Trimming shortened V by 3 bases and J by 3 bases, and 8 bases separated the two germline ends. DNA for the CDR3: TGTGCCACCAGTGATGGGGGGTACTACGAGCAGTACTTC. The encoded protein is CATSDGGYYEQYF.

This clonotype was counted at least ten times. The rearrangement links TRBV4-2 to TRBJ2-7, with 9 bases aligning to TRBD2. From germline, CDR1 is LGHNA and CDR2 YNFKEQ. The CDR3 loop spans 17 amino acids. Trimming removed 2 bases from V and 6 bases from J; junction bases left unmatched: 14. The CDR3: CASSQTVTGLATSEQYF. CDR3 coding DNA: TGTGCCAGCAGCCAAACCGTGACGGGACTAGCTACTTCCGAGCAGTACTTC.

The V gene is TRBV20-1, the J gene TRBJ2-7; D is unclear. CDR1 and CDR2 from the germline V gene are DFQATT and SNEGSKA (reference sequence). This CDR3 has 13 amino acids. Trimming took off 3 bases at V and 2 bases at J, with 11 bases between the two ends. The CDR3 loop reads CSASGSVTYEQYF. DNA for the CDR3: TGCAGTGCTAGTGGGTCAGTCACCTACGAGCAGTACTTC.

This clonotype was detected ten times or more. The CDR3 DNA follows: TGTGCCAGCAGCGAAGGGACAGTACAAGAGACCCAGTACTTC. This encodes CASSEGTVQETQYF. V is TRBV5-5 and J is TRBJ2-5; 7 bases are shared with TRBD1. The V and J ends lost 4 bases and 2 bases, in that order; junction bases with no gene match: 5. Germline CDR1 reads SGHKS; CDR2 reads YYEKEE (reference sequence). CDR3 length: 14 residues.

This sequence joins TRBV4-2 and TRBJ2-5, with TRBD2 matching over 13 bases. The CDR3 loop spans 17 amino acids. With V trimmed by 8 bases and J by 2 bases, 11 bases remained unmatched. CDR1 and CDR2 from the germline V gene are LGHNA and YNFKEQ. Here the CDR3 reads CASCFRLAGGQQETQYF. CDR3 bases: TGTGCCAGCTGCTTCCGACTAGCGGGGGGTCAACAAGAGACCCAGTACTTC.

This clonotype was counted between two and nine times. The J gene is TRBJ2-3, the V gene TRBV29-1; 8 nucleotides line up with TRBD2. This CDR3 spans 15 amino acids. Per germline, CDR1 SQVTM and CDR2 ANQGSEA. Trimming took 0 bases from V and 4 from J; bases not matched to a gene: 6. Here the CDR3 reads CSVEETGTRADTQYF. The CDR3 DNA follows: TGCAGCGTTGAAGAGACCGGGACTAGAGCAGATACGCAGTATTTT.

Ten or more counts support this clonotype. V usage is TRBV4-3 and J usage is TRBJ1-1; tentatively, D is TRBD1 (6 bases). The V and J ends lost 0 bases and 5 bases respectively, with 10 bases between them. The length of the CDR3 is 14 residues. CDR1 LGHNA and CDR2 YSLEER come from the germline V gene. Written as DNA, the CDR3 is TGCGCCAGCAGCCAAGAAAAGGGGGGGACTGAAGCTTTCTTT. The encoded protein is CASSQEKGGTEAFF.

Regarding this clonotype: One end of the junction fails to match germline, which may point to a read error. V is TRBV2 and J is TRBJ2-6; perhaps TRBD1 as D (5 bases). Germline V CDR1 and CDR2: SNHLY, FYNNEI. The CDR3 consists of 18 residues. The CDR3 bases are TGTGCCCGCAGTTTAATACGACAGCAACTCTCTGGGGCCAACGTCCTGACTTTC. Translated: CARSLIRQQLSGANVLTF.

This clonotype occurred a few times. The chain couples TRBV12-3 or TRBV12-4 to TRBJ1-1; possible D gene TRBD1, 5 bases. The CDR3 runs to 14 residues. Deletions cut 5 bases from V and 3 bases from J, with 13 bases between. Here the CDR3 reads CASSEGRQYTEAFF. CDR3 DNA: TGTGCCAGCAGTGAGGGACGGCAGTACACTGAAGCTTTCTTT.